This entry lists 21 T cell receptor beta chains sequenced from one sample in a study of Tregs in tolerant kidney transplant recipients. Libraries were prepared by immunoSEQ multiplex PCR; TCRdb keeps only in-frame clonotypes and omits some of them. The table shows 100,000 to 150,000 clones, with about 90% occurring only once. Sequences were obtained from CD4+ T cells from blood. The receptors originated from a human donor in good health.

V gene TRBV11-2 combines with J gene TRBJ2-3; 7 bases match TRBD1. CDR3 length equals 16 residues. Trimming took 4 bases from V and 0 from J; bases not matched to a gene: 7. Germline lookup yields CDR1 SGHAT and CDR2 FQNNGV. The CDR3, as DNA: TGTGCCAGCAGCTCGTGGGGACAGACTAGCACAGATACGCAGTATTTT. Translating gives CASSSWGQTSTDTQYF.

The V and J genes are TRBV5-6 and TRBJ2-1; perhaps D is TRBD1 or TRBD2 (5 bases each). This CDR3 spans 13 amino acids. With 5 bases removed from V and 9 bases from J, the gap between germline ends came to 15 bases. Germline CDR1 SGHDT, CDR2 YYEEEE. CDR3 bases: TGTGCCAGCAGGCTGGGACGCAAATTTGAGCAGTTCTTC. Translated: CASRLGRKFEQFF.

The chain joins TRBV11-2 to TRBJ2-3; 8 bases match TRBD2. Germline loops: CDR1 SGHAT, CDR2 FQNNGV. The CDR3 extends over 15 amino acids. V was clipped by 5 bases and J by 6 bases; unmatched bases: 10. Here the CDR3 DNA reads TGTGCCAGCAGCCGGGCGGGGGGACGAAGGGATACGCAGTATTTT. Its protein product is CASSRAGGRRDTQYF.

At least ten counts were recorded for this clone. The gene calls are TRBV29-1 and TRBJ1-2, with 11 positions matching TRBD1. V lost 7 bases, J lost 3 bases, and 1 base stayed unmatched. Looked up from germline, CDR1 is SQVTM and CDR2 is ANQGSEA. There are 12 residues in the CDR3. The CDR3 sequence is CSGGQGDYGYTF. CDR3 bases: TGCAGCGGGGGACAGGGGGACTATGGCTACACCTTC.

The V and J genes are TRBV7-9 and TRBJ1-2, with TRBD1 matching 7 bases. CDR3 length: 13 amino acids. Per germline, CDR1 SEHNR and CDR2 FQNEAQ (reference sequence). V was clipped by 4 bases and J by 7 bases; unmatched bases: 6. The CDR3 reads CASSWEGAFGYTF. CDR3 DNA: TGTGCCAGCAGCTGGGAGGGGGCGTTTGGCTACACCTTC.

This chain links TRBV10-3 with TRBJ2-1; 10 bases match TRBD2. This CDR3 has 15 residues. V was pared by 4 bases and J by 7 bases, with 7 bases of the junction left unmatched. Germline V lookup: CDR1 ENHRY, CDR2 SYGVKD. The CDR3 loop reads CAISGPSGGRNEQFF. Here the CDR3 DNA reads TGTGCCATCAGTGGTCCTAGCGGGGGTCGGAATGAGCAGTTCTTC.

CDR3 DNA sequence: TGTGCCAGCTCACCAGCCCGGGGGGGTCAGCCCCAGCATTTT. Translation: CASSPARGGQPQHF. J is TRBJ1-5 and V is TRBV18; a weak D match, TRBD1 (5 bases). CDR1 is KGHSH, CDR2 LQKENI, per germline. The CDR3 runs to 14 residues. Trimming left V 2 bases short and J 6 bases short, with 11 bases between.

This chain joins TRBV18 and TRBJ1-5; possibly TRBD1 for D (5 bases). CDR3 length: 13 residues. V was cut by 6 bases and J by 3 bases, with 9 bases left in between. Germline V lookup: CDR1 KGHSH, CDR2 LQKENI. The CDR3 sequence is CASSLGLNQPQHF. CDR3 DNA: TGTGCCAGCTCGTTGGGGCTCAATCAGCCCCAGCATTTT. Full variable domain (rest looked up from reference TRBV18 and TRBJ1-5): NAGVMQNPRHLVRRRGQEARLRCSPMKGHSHVYWYRQLPEEGLKFMVYLQKENIIDESGMPKERFSAEFPKEGPSILRIQQVVRGDSAAYFCASSLGLNQPQHFGDGTRLSIL.

CDR3 sequence: CASQPGNGPYEQYF. CDR3 DNA: TGTGCCAGCCAACCGGGAAACGGACCCTACGAGCAGTACTTC. V gene TRBV2 combines with J gene TRBJ2-7, with D perhaps TRBD2 (5 bases). Germline loops: CDR1 SNHLY, CDR2 FYNNEI. The V end was cut by 8 bases, the J end by 2 bases, with 16 bases between. There are 14 residues in the CDR3. The full variable domain, in which reference TRBV2 and TRBJ2-7 provide the parts outside the CDR3, is EPEVTQTPSHQVTQMGQEVILRCVPISNHLYFYWYRQILGQKVEFLVSFYNNEISEKSEIFDDQFSVERPDGSNFTLKIRSTKLEDSAMYFCASQPGNGPYEQYFGPGTRLTVT.

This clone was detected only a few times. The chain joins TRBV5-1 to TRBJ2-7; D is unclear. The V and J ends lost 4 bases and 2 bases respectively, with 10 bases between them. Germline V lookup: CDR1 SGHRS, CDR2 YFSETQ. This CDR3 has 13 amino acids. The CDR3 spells CASSPPEAYEQYF. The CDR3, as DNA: TGCGCCAGCAGCCCCCCGGAAGCCTACGAGCAGTACTTC. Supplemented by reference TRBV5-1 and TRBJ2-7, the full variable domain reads KAGVTQTPRYLIKTRGQQVTLSCSPISGHRSVSWYQQTPGQGLQFLFEYFSETQRNKGNFPGRFSGRQFSNSRSEMNVSTLELGDSALYLCASSPPEAYEQYFGPGTRLTVT.

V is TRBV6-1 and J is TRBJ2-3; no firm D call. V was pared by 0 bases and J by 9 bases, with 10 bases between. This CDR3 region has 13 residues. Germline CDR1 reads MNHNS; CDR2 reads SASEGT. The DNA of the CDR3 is TGTGCCAGCAGTGAAGCCTCAGAAACGACGCAGTATTTT. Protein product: CASSEASETTQYF.

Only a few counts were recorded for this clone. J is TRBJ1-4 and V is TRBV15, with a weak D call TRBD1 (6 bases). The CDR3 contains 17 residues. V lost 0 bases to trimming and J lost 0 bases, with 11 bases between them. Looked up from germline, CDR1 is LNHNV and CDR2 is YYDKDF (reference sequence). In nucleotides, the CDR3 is TGTGCCACCAGCAGAGAGGGGGGGGCCTCAACTAATGAAAAACTGTTTTTT. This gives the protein CATSREGGASTNEKLFF.

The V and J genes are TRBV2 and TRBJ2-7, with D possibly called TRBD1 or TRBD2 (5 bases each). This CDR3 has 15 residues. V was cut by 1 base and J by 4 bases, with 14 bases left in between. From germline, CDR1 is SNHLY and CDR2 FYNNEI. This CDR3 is CASSEGQGVLYEQYF. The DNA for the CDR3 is TGTGCCAGCAGTGAAGGCCAGGGAGTTTTATACGAGCAGTACTTC.

This chain's CDR3 is CASSYNERGEQYF. CDR3 bases: TGTGCCAGCAGTTACAACGAAAGGGGAGAGCAGTACTTC. The chain couples TRBV6-5 to TRBJ2-7; tentatively, D is TRBD1 (5 bases). Trimming pared 2 bases from V and 7 bases from J, leaving 12 bases between. Germline V gene lookup returns CDR1 MNHEY and CDR2 SVGAGI. The CDR3 has 13 residues.

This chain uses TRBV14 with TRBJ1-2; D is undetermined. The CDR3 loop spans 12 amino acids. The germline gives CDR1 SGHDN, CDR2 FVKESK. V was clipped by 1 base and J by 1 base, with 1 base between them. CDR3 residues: CASSQVNYGYTF. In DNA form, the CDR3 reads TGTGCCAGCAGCCAAGTTAACTATGGCTACACCTTC.

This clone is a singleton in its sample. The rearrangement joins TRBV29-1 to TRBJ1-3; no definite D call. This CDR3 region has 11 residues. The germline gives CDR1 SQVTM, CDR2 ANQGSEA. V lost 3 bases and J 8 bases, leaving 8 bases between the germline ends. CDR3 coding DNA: TGCAGCGTTGAGTGGCAGCACACCATATATTTT. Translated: CSVEWQHTIYF.

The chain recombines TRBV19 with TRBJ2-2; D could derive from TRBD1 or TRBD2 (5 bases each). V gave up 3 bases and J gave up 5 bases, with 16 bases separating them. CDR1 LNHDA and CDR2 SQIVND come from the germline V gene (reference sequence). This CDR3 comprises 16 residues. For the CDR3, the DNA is TGTGCCAGTAGTATCCGGTGGGGGTATAGTACCGGGGAGCTGTTTTTT. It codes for CASSIRWGYSTGELFF.

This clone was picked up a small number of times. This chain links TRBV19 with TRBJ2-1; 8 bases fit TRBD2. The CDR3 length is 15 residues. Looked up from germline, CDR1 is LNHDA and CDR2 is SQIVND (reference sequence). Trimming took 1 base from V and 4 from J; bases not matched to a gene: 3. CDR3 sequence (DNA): TGTGCCAGTAGTATAGCGGGAGGGCGGTACAATGAGCAGTTCTTC. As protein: CASSIAGGRYNEQFF.

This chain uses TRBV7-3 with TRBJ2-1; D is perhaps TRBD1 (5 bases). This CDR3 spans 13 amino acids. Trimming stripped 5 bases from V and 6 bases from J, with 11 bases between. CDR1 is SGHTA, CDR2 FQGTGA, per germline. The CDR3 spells CASSPPGINEQFF. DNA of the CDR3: TGTGCCAGCAGCCCCCCAGGGATCAATGAGCAGTTCTTC.

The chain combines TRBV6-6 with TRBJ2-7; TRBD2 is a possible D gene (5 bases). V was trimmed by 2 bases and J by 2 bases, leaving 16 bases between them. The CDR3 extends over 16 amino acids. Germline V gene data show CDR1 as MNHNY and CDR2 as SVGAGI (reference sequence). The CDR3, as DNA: TGTGCCAGCAGTTACACCCCGGTCGGAGGTGCCTACGAGCAGTACTTC. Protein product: CASSYTPVGGAYEQYF.

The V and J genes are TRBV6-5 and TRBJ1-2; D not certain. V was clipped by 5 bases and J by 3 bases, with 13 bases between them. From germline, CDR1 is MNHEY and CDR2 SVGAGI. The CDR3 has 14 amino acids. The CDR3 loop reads CASSKDARYYGYTF. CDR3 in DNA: TGTGCCAGCAGTAAGGACGCCAGATACTATGGCTACACCTTC.